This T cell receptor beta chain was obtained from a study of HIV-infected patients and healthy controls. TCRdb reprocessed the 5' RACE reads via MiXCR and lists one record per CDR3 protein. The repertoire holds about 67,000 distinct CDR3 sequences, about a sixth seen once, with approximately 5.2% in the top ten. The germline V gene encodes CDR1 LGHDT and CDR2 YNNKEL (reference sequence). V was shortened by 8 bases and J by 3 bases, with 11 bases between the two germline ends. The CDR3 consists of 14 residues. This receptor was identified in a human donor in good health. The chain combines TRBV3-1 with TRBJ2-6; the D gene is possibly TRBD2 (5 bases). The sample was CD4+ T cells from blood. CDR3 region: CASQHGNGANVLTF. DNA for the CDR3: TGTGCCAGCCAACACGGGAATGGGGCCAACGTCCTGACTTTC.